This T cell receptor beta chain emerged from a study of blood T cell repertoires in COVID-19. Study summary: Researchers got acute and convalescent COVID-19 samples from the United States, Italy and Spain. Sources were T cells, B-cell-depleted T cells, or PBMCs; the material itself was cDNA or gDNA.

From germline, CDR1 is SQVTM and CDR2 ANQGSEA. Deletions cut 2 bases from V and 3 bases from J, with 7 bases between. This CDR3 has 12 residues. In the original analysis: Scientists estimated how many nucleated cells there were by amplifying reference gene primers. TCRdb keeps only in-frame clones here, not all; method: immunoSEQ multiplex PCR. The V and J calls and clone size come from that table; D and trimming were worked out from the DNA. The table records around 130,000 clones, 85% to 90% of them present only once. Material for sequencing was peripheral blood. This clonotype was obtained from a man between 65 and 79 years old with active or convalescent COVID-19. The chain recombines TRBV29-1 with TRBJ1-1; no clear D gene. The CDR3 DNA sequence: TGCAGCGTTGAATGGAGGGACACTGAAGCTTTCTTT. Translating it yields CSVEWRDTEAFF.